The 27 T cell receptor beta chains below come from one sample, sequenced in a study of blood T cell repertoires in COVID-19. Method: immunoSEQ multiplex PCR; TCRdb's copy keeps in-frame clones and lacks some. The repertoire holds about 210,000 clones, with over 75% as singletons. Sequenced: peripheral blood. Receptors originate from a woman aged 40 to 50 with acute or convalescent COVID-19.

This clone occurred once. V is TRBV19 and J is TRBJ1-6, with 7 positions matching TRBD1. Trimming cost V 5 bases and J 6 bases; bases outside gene matches: 10. The germline gives CDR1 LNHDA, CDR2 SQIVND (reference sequence). The length of the CDR3 is 16 residues. This CDR3 is CASSPTPGTVNSPLHF. Written as DNA, the CDR3 is TGTGCCAGTAGTCCGACCCCCGGGACAGTTAATTCACCCCTCCACTTT.

The chain uses TRBV21-1 and TRBJ1-1; TRBD1, the table's D call, lacks a check against the DNA. TRBV21-1 is an annotated pseudogene. This CDR3 comprises 17 residues. CDR3 sequence reads: CASPKGSTGVTYTEAFF. The CDR3 bases are TGTGCCAGCCCCAAAGGATCAACAGGGGTTACGTACACTGAAGCTTTCTTT.

The gene calls are TRBV18 and TRBJ2-3; D uncertain. The length of the CDR3 is 16 residues. Trimming took 0 bases from V and 2 from J, leaving 12 bases between them. CDR1 and CDR2 from the germline V gene are KGHSH and LQKENI. Here the CDR3 reads CASSPPTKSYTDTQYF. CDR3 DNA: TGTGCCAGCTCACCACCAACTAAGTCATACACAGATACGCAGTATTTT. The whole variable domain, remainder taken from reference TRBV18 and TRBJ2-3, is NAGVMQNPRHLVRRRGQEARLRCSPMKGHSHVYWYRQLPEEGLKFMVYLQKENIIDESGMPKERFSAEFPKEGPSILRIQQVVRGDSAAYFCASSPPTKSYTDTQYFGPGTRLTVL.

The chain combines TRBV11-2 with TRBJ2-1; D may be TRBD2 (7 bases). V lost 2 bases and J 8 bases, leaving 16 bases between the germline ends. This CDR3 comprises 15 residues. Germline CDR1 SGHAT, CDR2 FQNNGV. CDR3 protein: CASSLRGGAPDEQFF. CDR3 bases: TGTGCCAGCAGCTTAAGGGGGGGGGCCCCGGATGAGCAGTTCTTC.

This clone was observed a single time. The rearrangement joins TRBV12-3 or TRBV12-4 to TRBJ1-2; TRBD1 agrees at 9 bases. The junction had 6 bases not matched to a gene; V was cut back by 5 bases and J by 8 bases. The CDR3 covers 13 residues. The CDR3 DNA follows: TGTGCCAGCAGTGGGGACAGGGCAGGGGGCTACACCTTC. Its translation: CASSGDRAGGYTF.

The chain has TRBV7-9 and TRBJ2-7; D not certain. Germline V gene lookup returns CDR1 SEHNR and CDR2 FQNEAQ (reference sequence). This CDR3 spans 14 amino acids. V lost 4 bases, J lost 12 bases, and 22 bases lay in between. The CDR3 DNA sequence: TGTGCCAGCAGCTCTAGTCTAGGTTATTCGAACCCGTACGTC. It is translated as CASSSSLGYSNPYV.

The chain is built from TRBV21-1 and TRBJ2-1; TRBD2 reflects the table's D call only, with no check against the DNA. TRBV21-1 is a recognized pseudogene. The CDR3 sequence is 17 residues long. This CDR3 is CASSHGGGVLPYNEQFF. The CDR3 DNA reads as TGTGCCAGCAGCCATGGAGGCGGGGTTCTTCCCTACAATGAGCAGTTCTTC.

This chain links TRBV24-1 with TRBJ1-5, with 7 bases that match TRBD1. V gave up 1 base and J gave up 3 bases; unmatched junction bases: 5. The CDR3 contains 16 residues. Germline V CDR1 and CDR2: KGHDR, SFDVKD. The CDR3 DNA follows: TGTGCCACCAGTGATTTTCCCAGGGGGACCAATCAGCCCCAGCATTTT. It encodes CATSDFPRGTNQPQHF.

The chain uses TRBV19 and TRBJ2-1; 8 bases match TRBD2. Germline trimming cut 2 bases from V and 7 bases from J; bases unmatched to any gene: 7. CDR3 length equals 15 residues. Germline assignment: CDR1 LNHDA and CDR2 SQIVND (reference sequence). Here the CDR3 reads CASSIRPGGRNEQFF. In DNA form, the CDR3 reads TGTGCCAGTAGTATAAGGCCGGGAGGGAGGAATGAGCAGTTCTTC.

The gene calls are TRBV19 and TRBJ2-1; perhaps TRBD2 as D (5 bases). This CDR3 comprises 12 residues. V was pared by 1 base and J by 7 bases, with 5 bases between. Germline-derived CDR1 and CDR2 are LNHDA and SQIVND (reference sequence). The CDR3 sequence: CASSIGGNEQFF. For the CDR3, the DNA is TGTGCCAGTAGTATAGGAGGGAATGAGCAGTTCTTC.

The rearrangement joins TRBV5-1 to TRBJ2-7; a weak D match, TRBD2 (5 bases). V was shortened by 6 bases and J by 0 bases, with 22 bases between the two germline ends. Germline V gene lookup returns CDR1 SGHRS and CDR2 YFSETQ. CDR3 length: 17 residues. CDR3 protein: CASIPSSGILNSYEQYV. In nucleotides, the CDR3 is TGCGCCAGCATCCCTTCGTCCGGGATCCTCAACTCCTACGAGCAGTACGTC.

In the case of this clone: This sample also contains other DNA sequences that code for the same CDR3. This chain joins TRBV5-1 and TRBJ1-1; 7 bases align to TRBD1. Germline-derived CDR1 and CDR2 are SGHRS and YFSETQ. This CDR3 is 14 amino acids long. V lost 3 bases, J lost 1 base, and 3 bases stayed unmatched. For the CDR3, the DNA is TGCGCCAGCAGCTCTTCAGGGGGGAACACTGAAGCTTTCTTT. Amino acids: CASSSSGGNTEAFF.

The chain is built from TRBV5-1 and TRBJ1-1; TRBD1 is a possible D gene (6 bases). Germline V gives CDR1 SGHRS, CDR2 YFSETQ. V was trimmed by 0 bases and J by 0 bases, leaving 9 bases between them. The CDR3 loop spans 15 amino acids. CDR3 nucleotide sequence: TGCGCCAGCAGCTTGGAGGACAGCCTGAACACTGAAGCTTTCTTT. This sequence encodes CASSLEDSLNTEAFF.

The table lists this clone with many counts. The rearrangement uses TRBV27 and TRBJ2-5; TRBD2 is a possible D gene (5 bases). This CDR3 contains 15 residues. Deletions cut 2 bases from V and 3 bases from J, with 13 bases between. In germline, CDR1 is MNHEY, CDR2 SMNVEV (reference sequence). The CDR3 sequence is CASSLLSVGKETQYF. CDR3 nucleotide sequence: TGTGCCAGCAGTTTACTCTCCGTCGGGAAAGAGACCCAGTACTTC.

The chain couples TRBV18 to TRBJ1-3; D is possibly TRBD1 (5 bases). From germline, CDR1 is KGHSH and CDR2 LQKENI. Trimming took off 0 bases at V and 1 base at J, with 13 bases between the two ends. The length of the CDR3 is 17 residues. The CDR3 spells CASSPPGLGTSGNTIYF. In DNA form, the CDR3 reads TGTGCCAGCTCACCACCGGGATTGGGGACTTCTGGAAACACCATATATTTT.

This chain links TRBV10-1 with TRBJ2-2; 7 nucleotides match TRBD1. CDR3 length: 14 amino acids. J gave up 6 bases and V 5 bases, and 6 bases lay outside the gene matches. The germline gives CDR1 WNHNN, CDR2 SYGVQD (reference sequence). In DNA, the CDR3 is TGCGCCAGCAGTCCGGACAGGCTTTCCGGGGAGCTGTTTTTT. The encoded protein is CASSPDRLSGELFF.

The rearrangement joins TRBV10-3 to TRBJ1-1; 12 positions agree with TRBD1. Germline V gene sequence: CDR1 ENHRY, CDR2 SYGVKD. The CDR3 is 16 amino acids. Trimming took 6 bases from V and 0 from J; bases not matched to a gene: 5. CDR3 amino acids: CAIRGDRGRMNTEAFF. The CDR3 coding sequence is TGTGCCATCAGAGGGGACAGGGGGCGAATGAACACTGAAGCTTTCTTT.

The chain combines TRBV6-2 or TRBV6-3 with TRBJ1-1; no clear D gene. V dropped 0 bases and J dropped 0 bases, with 5 bases sitting between them. This CDR3 spans 14 amino acids. CDR1 MNHEY and CDR2 SVGEGT come from the germline V gene. The CDR3 DNA follows: TGTGCCAGCAGTTACTCACAGATGAACACTGAAGCTTTCTTT. It encodes CASSYSQMNTEAFF.

This clone appeared a single time. CDR3 bases: TGTGCCAGCAGCTTGGACCAGCGGCCAGCCCACGAGCAGTACGTC. Protein sequence: CASSLDQRPAHEQYV. This chain links TRBV5-5 with TRBJ2-7, with D possibly TRBD2 on 5 matching bases. This CDR3 has 15 amino acids. CDR1 and CDR2 from the germline V gene are SGHKS and YYEKEE (reference sequence). Trimming cost V 0 bases and J 5 bases, with 15 bases left between them.

This chain joins TRBV13 and TRBJ1-1; TRBD1 agrees at 8 bases. The V gene end was trimmed by 4 bases and the J gene end by 5 bases; junction bases not matched to a gene: 6. The CDR3 runs 14 residues. Looked up from germline, CDR1 is PRHDT and CDR2 is FYEKMQ (reference sequence). CDR3 DNA: TGTGCCAGCAGCTCGACAGGGGCGGGAACTGAAGCTTTCTTT. The encoded protein is CASSSTGAGTEAFF.

The J gene is TRBJ1-1, the V gene TRBV30, with no clear D. The CDR3 is 13 amino acids. V lost 8 bases to trimming and J lost 1 base, with 14 bases between them. Germline values: CDR1 GTSNPN, CDR2 SVGIG (reference sequence). The chain's CDR3 is CAGASRANTEAFF. CDR3 in DNA: TGTGCCGGAGCGTCCCGAGCGAACACTGAAGCTTTCTTT.

This chain connects TRBV2 to TRBJ1-4; the D gene is possibly TRBD1 (6 bases). CDR1 is SNHLY and CDR2 is FYNNEI in the germline V gene. The CDR3 spans 15 residues. Trimming stripped 2 bases from V and 8 bases from J, with 15 bases between. DNA of the CDR3: TGTGCCAGCAGTGAAAATTACAGGGAGGGGGAAAAACTGTTTTTT. Protein sequence: CASSENYREGEKLFF.

The rearrangement uses TRBV11-2 and TRBJ1-1; D is ambiguous. This CDR3 spans 15 amino acids. Germline V lookup: CDR1 SGHAT, CDR2 FQNNGV. V was cut by 4 bases and J by 4 bases, with 16 bases left in between. The CDR3 DNA follows: TGTGCCAGCAGCTCAATCCGACGGAGGGTCACTGAAGCTTTCTTT. It codes for CASSSIRRRVTEAFF.

The V and J genes are TRBV9 and TRBJ2-2, with a possible D match to TRBD2 (6 bases). The CDR3 runs to 15 residues. V was pared by 0 bases and J by 5 bases, with 11 bases between. From germline, CDR1 is SGDLS and CDR2 YYNGEE. The CDR3 here is CASSVGDSGTGELFF. For the CDR3, the DNA is TGTGCCAGCAGCGTAGGGGACTCAGGTACCGGGGAGCTGTTTTTT.

The rearrangement joins TRBV5-8 to TRBJ2-4; 9 positions agree with TRBD2. The V segment lost 4 bases and the J segment 4 bases; nucleotides outside the gene matches: 6. Germline V gene lookup returns CDR1 SGHTS and CDR2 YDEGEE. CDR3 size: 15 residues. CDR3 region: CASSPHSGGKNIQYF. In DNA form, the CDR3 reads TGTGCCAGCAGCCCCCATAGCGGGGGAAAAAACATTCAGTACTTC.

This chain uses TRBV19 with TRBJ1-5; perhaps TRBD1 as D (6 bases). The CDR3 has 17 residues. The germline V and J ends were trimmed by 6 bases and 1 base, with 19 bases remaining between them. Germline assignment: CDR1 LNHDA and CDR2 SQIVND (reference sequence). The CDR3 DNA reads as TGTGCCAGTAGACCGACAGGAACAGTCATAAGCAATCAGCCCCAGCATTTT. Protein: CASRPTGTVISNQPQHF.

This chain joins TRBV19 and TRBJ1-6, with 7 bases aligning to TRBD1. The CDR3 is 14 residues long. Germline CDR1 is LNHDA and CDR2 is SQIVND (reference sequence). The V and J ends lost 6 bases and 8 bases, in that order; junction bases with no gene match: 7. CDR3 in DNA: TGTGCCAGTAGAAGGGGACAGTATTATTCACCCCTCCACTTT. Residues: CASRRGQYYSPLHF.